Following are 8 T cell receptor beta chains from one sample sequenced in a study of cytomegalovirus exposure and HLA in healthy donors. A multiplex PCR was run with 60 Vbeta primers and 13 Jbeta primers. Clones were sequenced by immunoSEQ multiplex PCR, and TCRdb holds only the in-frame ones, with some missing. Here the sample spans 85,000 to 100,000 clones, 55% to 75% being singletons. Source material: PBMCs. All receptors derive from a man aged 55 to 70 in good health and CMV-seronegative.

V usage is TRBV4-2 and J usage is TRBJ2-3, with D uncertain. CDR1 is LGHNA, CDR2 YNFKEQ, per germline. Trimming removed 0 bases from V and 6 bases from J, with 4 bases in between. The CDR3 is 12 amino acids. The chain's CDR3 is CASSQERDTQYF. The CDR3 nucleotides read TGTGCCAGCAGCCAAGAACGGGATACGCAGTATTTT.

As concerns this clone: The junction differs from germline at one of its ends, possibly a read error. In nucleotides, the CDR3 is TGTGTCAGCAGCCCCCGGGACAGGCGCGGCTACACCTTC. Protein product: CVSSPRDRRGYTF. The V and J genes are TRBV7-8 and TRBJ1-2, with TRBD1 matching over 8 bases. The CDR3 spans 13 residues. CDR1 and CDR2 from the germline V gene are SGHVS and FQNEAQ.

This clone was seen a handful of times. In nucleotides, the CDR3 is TGTGCCAGCAGGGCCCTTGACAGGAGAGTTCAGGAGACCCAGTACTTC. Encoded protein: CASRALDRRVQETQYF. The chain employs TRBV2 and TRBJ2-5; tentative D call: TRBD1 (6 bases). Germline V CDR1 and CDR2: SNHLY, FYNNEI. Trimming cost V 6 bases and J 5 bases, with 22 bases left between them. This CDR3 region has 16 residues. Full variable domain (remainder filled in from reference TRBV2 and TRBJ2-5): EPEVTQTPSHQVTQMGQEVILRCVPISNHLYFYWYRQILGQKVEFLVSFYNNEISEKSEIFDDQFSVERPDGSNFTLKIRSTKLEDSAMYFCASRALDRRVQETQYFGPGTRLLVL.

Only a few counts were recorded for this clone. The chain carries TRBV5-1 and TRBJ1-1, with 8 nucleotides matching TRBD1. Trimming at V came to 4 bases and at J to 5 bases, leaving 7 bases not matched to a gene. CDR1 is SGHRS, CDR2 YFSETQ, per germline. The CDR3 is 14 amino acids. In DNA, the CDR3 is TGCGCCAGCAGCCCTCAGGGGGCAGGTACTGAAGCTTTCTTT. This sequence encodes CASSPQGAGTEAFF.

The gene calls are TRBV10-1 and TRBJ2-5, with D perhaps TRBD1 (6 bases). The CDR3 covers 13 residues. The ends were cut back, 8 bases at V and 5 bases at J, with 15 bases in the middle. The V gene's germline CDR1 is WNHNN and CDR2 SYGVQD (reference sequence). In DNA, the CDR3 is TGCGCCAGCTCTCCACAGGGTGAGGAGACCCAGTACTTC. As protein: CASSPQGEETQYF.

The chain uses TRBV28 and TRBJ1-1; no definite D call. Germline CDR1 reads MDHEN; CDR2 reads SYDVKM. This CDR3 region has 16 residues. The V and J ends lost 1 base and 3 bases respectively, with 15 bases between them. The CDR3 protein is CASSLLFGVLDTEAFF. CDR3 sequence (DNA): TGTGCCAGCAGTTTATTGTTCGGGGTTTTGGACACTGAAGCTTTCTTT.

The chain carries TRBV7-9 and TRBJ2-3; tentatively, D is TRBD2 (5 bases). Germline CDR1 SEHNR, CDR2 FQNEAQ (reference sequence). The CDR3 totals 15 residues. The V and J ends lost 1 base and 0 bases respectively, with 8 bases between them. The CDR3 DNA reads as TGTGCCAGCAGCTTAGATGGCGGGAGCACAGATACGCAGTATTTT. Translating it yields CASSLDGGSTDTQYF. Supplemented by reference TRBV7-9 and TRBJ2-3, the full variable domain reads DTGVSQNPRHKITKRGQNVTFRCDPISEHNRLYWYRQTLGQGPEFLTYFQNEAQLEKSRLLSDRFSAERPKGSFSTLEIQRTEQGDSAMYLCASSLDGGSTDTQYFGPGTRLTVL.

The J gene is TRBJ2-7, the V gene TRBV28, with 9 bases lining up with TRBD1. CDR1 is MDHEN and CDR2 is SYDVKM in the germline V gene. Trimming removed 6 bases from V and 6 bases from J; junction bases left unmatched: 15. CDR3 length: 16 amino acids. CDR3 residues: CASSLFDGTGRREQYF. CDR3 DNA: TGTGCCAGCAGCCTTTTTGATGGGACAGGGCGGCGCGAGCAGTACTTC.